The clone carrying this T cell receptor beta chain has a count of ten or more. In TCRdb, the RACE reads were re-called with MiXCR into one record per CDR3 protein. The sample contains roughly 46,000 distinct CDR3 sequences, nearly 4.5% of which appear only once. The sample's time point: healthy volunteer bleed at 2 weeks. Total RNA was isolated from whole blood that had not been fractionated. This record belongs to a study of human T cells and chemical hapten exposure. This CDR3 spans 16 amino acids. The germline gives CDR1 MNHEY, CDR2 SMNVEV (reference sequence). Trimming left V 5 bases short and J 5 bases short, with 18 bases between.

The chain combines TRBV27 with TRBJ1-4; D is possibly TRBD1 (5 bases). This receptor was obtained from a human donor in good health. Some clones in this sample may be carry-over from other donors' samples. Sequenced: whole blood. The CDR3 sequence: CASSPYPGTENEKLFF. CDR3 nucleotide sequence: TGTGCCAGCAGTCCTTATCCCGGGACGGAGAATGAAAAACTGTTTTTT.